This T cell receptor (beta chain) was captured by sequencing in a study of blood T cell repertoires in COVID-19. The repertoire was sequenced with immunoSEQ multiplex PCR; TCRdb's copy has only in-frame clones and lacks some. The sample consists of a few hundred thousand clones, roughly nine tenths of them appearing once. J gave up 1 base and V 5 bases, and 10 bases lay outside the gene matches. This CDR3 is 17 amino acids long. Germline CDR1 and CDR2: SEHNR and FQNEAQ (reference sequence). The recovered donors of Cohort 3 showed two negative PCRs, clearance, or symptom resolution. The receptor comes from a man younger than 40 who had recovered from COVID-19. The sample consisted of PBMCs or T cells enriched from blood (not recorded which). The chain links TRBV7-9 to TRBJ2-2, with TRBD1 matching 7 bases. CDR3 protein: CASSVKDRLRNTGELFF. The CDR3 region has the DNA TGTGCCAGCAGCGTAAAGGACAGGTTGAGGAACACCGGGGAGCTGTTTTTT.